These 14 T cell receptor beta chains were sequenced from one sample in a study of a mutant IDH1 vaccine in newly diagnosed glioma. For these TCRs, the target antigens are not known. Time point in this sample: week 35, safety follow-up. Vaccination comprised doses that each held 300 ug of mutant IDH1 20-mer peptide, plus topical imiquimod. The protocol was immunoSEQ multiplex PCR, while the TCRdb copy is restricted to in-frame clones and leaves out a portion. The repertoire includes approximately 66,000 clones, around 80% of them detected once, and about 4% sits in the top ten. The input for sequencing was PBMCs, taken from a glioma patient whose treatment included an IDH1 peptide vaccine. The receptors come from a man aged 25-45 years with glioma.

This chain links TRBV2 with TRBJ2-5, with D unclear. Germline CDR1 SNHLY, CDR2 FYNNEI. V lost 5 bases, J lost 11 bases, and 12 bases lay in between. This CDR3 region has 11 residues. The CDR3, as DNA: TGTGCCAGCAGTATAAACGGGCCGCAGTACTTC. It specifies CASSINGPQYF.

This clone was recorded once. This chain connects TRBV7-8 to TRBJ1-4; D is undetermined. V gave up 2 bases and J gave up 2 bases, with 6 bases separating them. Germline V lookup: CDR1 SGHVS, CDR2 FQNEAQ. The CDR3 spans 14 residues. The CDR3 spells CASSLSETNEKLFF. The CDR3 nucleotides are TGTGCCAGCAGCTTAAGCGAGACTAATGAAAAACTGTTTTTT.

This clone was observed a single time. The V and J genes are TRBV14 and TRBJ1-1; 7 bases are shared with TRBD1. The CDR3 has 14 amino acids. With 4 bases clipped from V and 0 bases from J, the junction kept 2 bases outside the gene matches. CDR1 SGHDN and CDR2 FVKESK come from the germline V gene. CDR3: CASSRRGLNTEAFF. For the CDR3, the DNA is TGTGCCAGCAGCCGCAGGGGGTTGAACACTGAAGCTTTCTTT. The entire variable domain, with the rest obtained from reference TRBV14 and TRBJ1-1, is as follows: EAGVTQFPSHSVIEKGQTVTLRCDPISGHDNLYWYRRVMGKEIKFLLHFVKESKQDESGMPNNRFLAERTGGTYSTLKVQPAELEDSGVYFCASSRRGLNTEAFFGQGTRLTVV.

V gene TRBV5-4 combines with J gene TRBJ1-6; the D gene is possibly TRBD1 (5 bases). The CDR3 covers 15 residues. The V and J ends lost 0 bases and 11 bases respectively, with 15 bases between them. Germline V gives CDR1 SGHNT, CDR2 YYREEE (reference sequence). CDR3 in amino acids: CASSLAPGRETPLHF. The CDR3 DNA reads as TGTGCCAGCAGCTTGGCTCCAGGGAGGGAGACACCCCTCCACTTT.

The count of this clone is one. This rearrangement joins TRBV28 to TRBJ1-2; 9 bases map to TRBD1. The CDR3 spans 14 residues. V trimming: 6 bases; J trimming: 4 bases; junction bases outside the gene matches: 6. Germline V lookup: CDR1 MDHEN, CDR2 SYDVKM. CDR3 nucleotides: TGTGCCAGCAGCTCCGACAGGGGGGTCTATGGCTACACCTTC. It yields the protein CASSSDRGVYGYTF.

CDR3 sequence reads: CASKVNLGSTLAGTQYF. In DNA, the CDR3 is TGTGCCAGCAAGGTGAACCTGGGCAGTACCCTCGCCGGGACCCAGTACTTC. V is TRBV2 and J is TRBJ2-5; D is unclear. The CDR3 sequence is 17 residues long. CDR1 and CDR2 (germline): SNHLY, FYNNEI. The germline V and J ends were trimmed by 7 bases and 7 bases, with 28 bases remaining between them.

This clone ranks as large. The chain employs TRBV30 and TRBJ1-1, with D unresolved. The CDR3 is made up of 13 amino acids. Germline values: CDR1 GTSNPN, CDR2 SVGIG (reference sequence). Trimming stripped 1 base from V and 3 bases from J, with 9 bases between. The CDR3 loop reads CAWSGAEYTEAFF. The CDR3, as DNA: TGTGCCTGGAGTGGAGCCGAGTACACTGAAGCTTTCTTT.

CDR3 in DNA: TGTGCCAGCAGGTCCGGGACTTCCGAAAAACTGTTTTTT. It codes for CASRSGTSEKLFF. The chain links TRBV27 to TRBJ1-4; the D gene is possibly TRBD1 (5 bases). The CDR3 extends over 13 amino acids. Per the germline V gene, CDR1 is MNHEY and CDR2 is SMNVEV (reference sequence). V was pared by 6 bases and J by 8 bases, with 13 bases between.

This sequence joins TRBV5-1 and TRBJ2-2; TRBD1 matches 9 bases. Germline V gene sequence: CDR1 SGHRS, CDR2 YFSETQ. The CDR3 extends over 15 amino acids. V dropped 2 bases and J dropped 4; count of bases not matched to a gene: 3. DNA for the CDR3: TGCGCCAGCAGCTTAGAACAGGGGGCCACCGGGGAGCTGTTTTTT. This codes for CASSLEQGATGELFF.

The rearrangement links TRBV7-9 to TRBJ2-5; 12 positions match TRBD2. J lost 4 bases, V lost 3 bases, and 9 bases had no gene match. The CDR3 sequence is 17 residues long. In germline, CDR1 is SEHNR, CDR2 FQNEAQ (reference sequence). Here the CDR3 reads CASSFRLAGAVGETQYF. The CDR3 DNA reads TGTGCCAGCAGCTTCAGACTAGCGGGGGCGGTTGGAGAGACCCAGTACTTC.

This chain joins TRBV15 and TRBJ2-3; 11 positions match TRBD2. Germline-derived CDR1 and CDR2 are LNHNV and YYDKDF (reference sequence). The CDR3 runs to 16 residues. J was trimmed by 9 bases and V by 3 bases; bases with no gene match: 11. The chain's CDR3 is CATSRAIAGGRKTQYF. The CDR3 region has the DNA TGTGCCACCAGCAGGGCTATAGCGGGGGGGCGCAAGACGCAGTATTTT. Complete variable domain (other parts from reference TRBV15 and TRBJ2-3): DAMVIQNPRYQVTQFGKPVTLSCSQTLNHNVMYWYQQKSSQAPKLLFHYYDKDFNNEADTPDNFQSRRPNTSFCFLDIRSPGLGDTAMYLCATSRAIAGGRKTQYFGPGTRLTVL.

This chain joins TRBV6-6 and TRBJ1-5, with D uncertain. Germline V gene lookup returns CDR1 MNHNY and CDR2 SVGAGI (reference sequence). The V gene lost 0 bases and the J gene lost 7 bases, with 7 bases spanning the gap. The CDR3 length is 13 residues. This CDR3 is CASSYSWAQPQHF. The CDR3 nucleotides read TGTGCCAGCAGTTACTCCTGGGCCCAGCCCCAGCATTTT.

This clone was seen once. The rearrangement joins TRBV2 to TRBJ2-5, with 7 positions matching TRBD1. V shed 6 bases and J 3 bases; nucleotides not matched to a gene: 1. This CDR3 has 12 residues. Germline V gives CDR1 SNHLY, CDR2 FYNNEI. CDR3 DNA: TGTGCCAGCAGAGGACAGGAAGAGACCCAGTACTTC. Its translation is CASRGQEETQYF.

The rearrangement uses TRBV6-5 and TRBJ2-3; 7 bases are a match to TRBD2. The CDR3 has 15 residues. The V segment lost 7 bases and the J segment 2 bases; nucleotides outside the gene matches: 9. The germline gives CDR1 MNHEY, CDR2 SVGAGI. The CDR3 nucleotides read TGTGCCAGCATGATGGGGGGGTTACACACAGATACGCAGTATTTT. Residues: CASMMGGLHTDTQYF.